This T cell receptor beta chain was obtained from a study of T cells in Graves' hyperthyroidism and ophthalmopathy. The overall study: Peripheral blood was secured at the point of initial diagnosis, before any treatment. Findings and caveats of the study: For ophthalmopathy, model prediction preceded onset by a median roughly 5.9 months. Blood shared most expanded thyroid clonotypes above 0.001.

Trimming removed 2 bases from V and 0 bases from J, with 8 bases in between. The CDR3 loop spans 14 amino acids. Germline CDR1 SGHVS, CDR2 FQNEAQ. This clonotype was observed many times. Its antigen is not known. There were TCR beta CDR3 regions amplified from RNA transcripts. A set of HTBI primers served as the primers for a first-round RT-PCR of the TCR CDR3. In TCRdb, the multiplex PCR reads were re-called with MiXCR into one record per CDR3 protein. The data show about 380,000 distinct CDR3 sequences, with approximately 13% seen just once and 9.5% to 12% held by the top ten. This sequence originates from a woman aged 60-70 years with Graves' hyperthyroidism. What was sequenced was blood. This sequence joins TRBV7-8 and TRBJ2-7; D not resolved. This CDR3 reads CASSLTGISYEQYF. For the CDR3, the DNA is TGTGCCAGCAGCTTAACGGGCATCTCCTACGAGCAGTACTTC.